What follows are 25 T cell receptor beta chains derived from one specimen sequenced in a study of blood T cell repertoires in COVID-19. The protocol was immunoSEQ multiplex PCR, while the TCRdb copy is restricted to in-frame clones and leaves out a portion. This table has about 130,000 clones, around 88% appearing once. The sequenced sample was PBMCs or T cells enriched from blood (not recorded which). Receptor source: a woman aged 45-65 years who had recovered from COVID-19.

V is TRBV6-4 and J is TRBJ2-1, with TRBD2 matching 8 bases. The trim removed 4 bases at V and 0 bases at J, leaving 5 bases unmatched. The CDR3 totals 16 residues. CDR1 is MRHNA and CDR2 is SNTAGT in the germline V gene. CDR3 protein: CASSALGTSSYNEQFF. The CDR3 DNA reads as TGTGCCAGCAGTGCCCTAGGGACTAGCTCCTACAATGAGCAGTTCTTC.

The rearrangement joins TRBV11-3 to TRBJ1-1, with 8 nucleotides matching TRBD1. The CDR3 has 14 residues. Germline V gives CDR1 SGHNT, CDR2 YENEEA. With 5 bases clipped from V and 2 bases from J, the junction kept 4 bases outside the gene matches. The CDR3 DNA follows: TGTGCCAGCAGCCCAGGGACAGGTAACACTGAAGCTTTCTTT. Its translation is CASSPGTGNTEAFF.

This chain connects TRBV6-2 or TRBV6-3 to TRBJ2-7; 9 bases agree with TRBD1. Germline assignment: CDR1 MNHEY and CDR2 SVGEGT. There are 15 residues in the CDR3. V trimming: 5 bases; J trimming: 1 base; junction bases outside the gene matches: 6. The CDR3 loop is CASSLGQGLSYEQYF. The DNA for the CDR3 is TGTGCCAGCAGTCTGGGACAGGGACTATCCTACGAGCAGTACTTC.

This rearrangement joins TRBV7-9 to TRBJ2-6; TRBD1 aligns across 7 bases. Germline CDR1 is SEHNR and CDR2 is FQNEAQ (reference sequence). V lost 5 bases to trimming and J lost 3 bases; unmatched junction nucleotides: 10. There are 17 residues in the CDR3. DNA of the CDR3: TGTGCCAGCAGCCGGGACAGTCGACTCTTTGGGGCCAACGTCCTGACTTTC. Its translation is CASSRDSRLFGANVLTF.

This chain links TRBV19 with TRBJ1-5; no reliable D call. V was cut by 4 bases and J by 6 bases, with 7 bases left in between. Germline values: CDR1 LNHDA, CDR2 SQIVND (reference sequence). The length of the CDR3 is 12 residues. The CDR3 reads CASSTRLQPQHF. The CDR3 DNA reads TGTGCCAGTAGTACCCGACTTCAGCCCCAGCATTTT.

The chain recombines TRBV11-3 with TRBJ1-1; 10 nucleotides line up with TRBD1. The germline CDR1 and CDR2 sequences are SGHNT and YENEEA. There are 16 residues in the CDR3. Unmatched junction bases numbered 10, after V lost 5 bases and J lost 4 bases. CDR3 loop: CASSHGTGVSGTEAFF. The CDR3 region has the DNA TGTGCCAGCAGCCATGGGACAGGGGTTTCGGGCACTGAAGCTTTCTTT. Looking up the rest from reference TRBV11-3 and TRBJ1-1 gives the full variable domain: EAGVVQSPRYKIIEKKQPVAFWCNPISGHNTLYWYLQNLGQGPELLIRYENEEAVDDSQLPKDRFSAERLKGVDSTLKIQPAELGDSAVYLCASSHGTGVSGTEAFFGQGTRLTVV.

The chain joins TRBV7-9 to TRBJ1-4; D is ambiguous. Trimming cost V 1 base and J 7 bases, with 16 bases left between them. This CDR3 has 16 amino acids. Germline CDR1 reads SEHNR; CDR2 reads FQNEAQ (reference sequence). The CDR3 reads CASSLGRSGLIEKLFF. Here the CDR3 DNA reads TGTGCCAGCAGCTTAGGTCGGAGCGGCTTGATTGAAAAACTGTTTTTT.

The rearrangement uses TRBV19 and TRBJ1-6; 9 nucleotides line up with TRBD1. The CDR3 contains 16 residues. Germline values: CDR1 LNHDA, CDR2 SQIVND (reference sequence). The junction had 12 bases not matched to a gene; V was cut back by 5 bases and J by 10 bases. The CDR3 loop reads CASSPLQGARRSPLHF. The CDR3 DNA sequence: TGTGCCAGTAGTCCACTACAGGGGGCTCGAAGGTCACCCCTCCACTTT.

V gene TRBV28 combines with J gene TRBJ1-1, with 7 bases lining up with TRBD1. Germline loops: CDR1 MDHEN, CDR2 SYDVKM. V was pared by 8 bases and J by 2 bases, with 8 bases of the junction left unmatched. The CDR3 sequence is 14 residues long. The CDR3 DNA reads TGTGCCAGCGGGAATACAGGGGCTAACACTGAAGCTTTCTTT. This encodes CASGNTGANTEAFF.

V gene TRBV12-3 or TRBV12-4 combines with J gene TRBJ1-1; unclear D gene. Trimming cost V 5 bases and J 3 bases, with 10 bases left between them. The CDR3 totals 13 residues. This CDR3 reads CASSQLVYTEAFF. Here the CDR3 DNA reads TGTGCCAGCAGTCAACTCGTATACACTGAAGCTTTCTTT.

CDR3 bases: TGTGCCAGCAGTTTATTCCCGGACAGGGCGGACGGCTACACCTTC. The encoded protein is CASSLFPDRADGYTF. The chain is built from TRBV27 and TRBJ1-2; TRBD1 agrees at 8 bases. J lost 8 bases, V lost 1 base, and 9 bases had no gene match. CDR3 size: 15 residues. Germline CDR1 and CDR2: MNHEY and SMNVEV (reference sequence).

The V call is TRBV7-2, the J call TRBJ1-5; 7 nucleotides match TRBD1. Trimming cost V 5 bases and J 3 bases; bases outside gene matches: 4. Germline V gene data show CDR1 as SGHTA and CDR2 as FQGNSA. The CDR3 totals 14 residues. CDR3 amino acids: CASSLQGPNQPQHF. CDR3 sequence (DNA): TGTGCCAGCAGCCTACAGGGGCCCAATCAGCCCCAGCATTTT.

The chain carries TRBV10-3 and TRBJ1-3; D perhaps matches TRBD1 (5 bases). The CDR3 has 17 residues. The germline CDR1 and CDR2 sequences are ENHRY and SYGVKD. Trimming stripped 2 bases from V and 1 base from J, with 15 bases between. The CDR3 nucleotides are TGTGCCATCAGTGAGGATAACTCAGGGAGGTCTGGAAACACCATATATTTT. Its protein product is CAISEDNSGRSGNTIYF.

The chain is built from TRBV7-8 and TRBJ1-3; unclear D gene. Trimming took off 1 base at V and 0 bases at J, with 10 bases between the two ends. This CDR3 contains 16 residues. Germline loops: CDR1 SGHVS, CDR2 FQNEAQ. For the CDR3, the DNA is TGTGCCAGCAGCTTAGGTTGGGCACCCTCTGGAAACACCATATATTTT. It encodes CASSLGWAPSGNTIYF.

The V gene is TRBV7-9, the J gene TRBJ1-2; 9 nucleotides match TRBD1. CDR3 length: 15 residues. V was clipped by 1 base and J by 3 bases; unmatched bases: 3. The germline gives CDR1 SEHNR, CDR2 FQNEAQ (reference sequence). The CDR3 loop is CASSLGQGGDYGYTF. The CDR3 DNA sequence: TGTGCCAGCAGCTTAGGACAGGGGGGTGACTATGGCTACACCTTC.

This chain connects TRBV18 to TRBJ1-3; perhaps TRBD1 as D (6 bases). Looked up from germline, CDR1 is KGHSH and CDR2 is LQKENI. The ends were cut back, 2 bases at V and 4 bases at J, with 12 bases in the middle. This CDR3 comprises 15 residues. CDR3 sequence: CASSPVGTFGNTIYF. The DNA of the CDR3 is TGTGCCAGCTCACCAGTCGGGACATTCGGAAACACCATATATTTT.

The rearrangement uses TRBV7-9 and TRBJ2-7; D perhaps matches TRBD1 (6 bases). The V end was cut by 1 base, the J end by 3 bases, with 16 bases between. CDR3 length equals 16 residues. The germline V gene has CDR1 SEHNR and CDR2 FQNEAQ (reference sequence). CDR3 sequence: CASSLDFFGQNYEQYF. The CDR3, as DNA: TGTGCCAGCAGCTTAGACTTTTTTGGACAGAACTACGAGCAGTACTTC.

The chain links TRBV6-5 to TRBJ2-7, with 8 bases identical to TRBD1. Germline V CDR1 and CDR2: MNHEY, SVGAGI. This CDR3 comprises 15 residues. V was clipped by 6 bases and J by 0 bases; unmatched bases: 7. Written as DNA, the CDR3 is TGTGCCAGCAGCGCAGGGGGCACTGGCTCCTACGAGCAGTACTTC. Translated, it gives CASSAGGTGSYEQYF.

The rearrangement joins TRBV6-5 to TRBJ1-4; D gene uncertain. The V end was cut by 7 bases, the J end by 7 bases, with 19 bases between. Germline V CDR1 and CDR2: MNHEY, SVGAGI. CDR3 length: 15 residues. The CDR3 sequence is CASNIGDGGSEKLFF. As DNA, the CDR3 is TGTGCCAGCAATATAGGAGATGGAGGGTCTGAAAAACTGTTTTTT.

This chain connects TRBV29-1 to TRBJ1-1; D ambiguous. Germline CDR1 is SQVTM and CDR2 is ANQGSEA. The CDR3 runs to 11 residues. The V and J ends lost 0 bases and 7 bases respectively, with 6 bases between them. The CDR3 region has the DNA TGCAGCGTTGAAGACACAGTTGAAGCTTTCTTT. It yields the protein CSVEDTVEAFF.

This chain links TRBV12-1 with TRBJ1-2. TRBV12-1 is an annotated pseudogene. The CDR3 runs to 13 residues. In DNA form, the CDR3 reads TGTGCCAGCACAGGTCGGGGGGCGGATGGCTACACCTTC. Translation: CASTGRGADGYTF.

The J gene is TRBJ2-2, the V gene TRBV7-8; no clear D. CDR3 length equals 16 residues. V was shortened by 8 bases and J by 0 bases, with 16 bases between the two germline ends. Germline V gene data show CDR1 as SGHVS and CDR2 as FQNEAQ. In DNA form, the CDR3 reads TGTGCCAGCTGGAGTGAGAGGCTGCCGAACACCGGGGAGCTGTTTTTT. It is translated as CASWSERLPNTGELFF.

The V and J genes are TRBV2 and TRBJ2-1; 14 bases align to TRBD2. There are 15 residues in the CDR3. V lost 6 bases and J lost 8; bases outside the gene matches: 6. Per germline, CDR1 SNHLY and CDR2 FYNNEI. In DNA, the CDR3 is TGTGCCAGCAGCCGAGGACTAGCGGGGGGCGATGAGCAGTTCTTC. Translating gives CASSRGLAGGDEQFF.

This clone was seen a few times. The CDR3: CSVRDRGFGYTF. CDR3 DNA: TGCAGCGTCCGGGACAGGGGGTTTGGCTACACCTTC. The V gene is TRBV29-1, the J gene TRBJ1-2; 11 bases line up with TRBD1. The CDR3 has 12 residues. Germline V gene sequence: CDR1 SQVTM, CDR2 ANQGSEA. V gave up 6 bases and J gave up 7 bases; unmatched junction bases: 4.

The CDR3, as DNA: TGTGCCAGCAGCTTAGATATCTCTGGGGCCAACGTCCTGACTTTC. The encoded protein is CASSLDISGANVLTF. This chain links TRBV7-8 with TRBJ2-6; D unclear. Trimming shortened V by 1 base and J by 0 bases, and 4 bases separated the two germline ends. CDR1 is SGHVS and CDR2 is FQNEAQ in the germline V gene. The CDR3 runs 15 residues.